This T cell receptor (beta chain) comes out of a study of STAT5B mutations in CD4+ large granular lymphocyte leukemia. Concerning this clone: No antigen is known for it.

Overall study findings and caveats: Without HLA matching, higher CD4+ than CD8+ T-LGLL clonality could reflect small sample size. CD4-sorted patient repertoires seemed more clonal than healthy CD4+ repertoires. 8/27 top patient clones versus 2/35 control clones were TRBV06-family. About a quarter of private leukemic clonotypes occurred rarely in other patients' non-leukemic repertoires.

TCRdb's table, derived via immunoSEQ multiplex PCR, lists solely in-frame clones and lacks some. The data contain about 35,000 clones, more than 65% of them singletons. The V gene's germline CDR1 is LNHNV and CDR2 YYDKDF (reference sequence). CDR3 length: 14 amino acids. V lost 4 bases, J lost 3 bases, and 3 bases stayed unmatched. The sequenced material came from CD4+ T cells from blood buffy coats. The receptor's source is a human donor in good health. The rearrangement uses TRBV15 and TRBJ1-5, with 7 bases fitting TRBD1. The CDR3 reads CATSMTGYNQPQHF. CDR3 DNA sequence: TGTGCCACCAGCATGACAGGGTACAATCAGCCCCAGCATTTT.